This is a list of T cell receptor beta chains from one sample in a study of metastatic and nonmetastatic thyroid tumors. TCRdb redid the clone calls on the PCR reads using MiXCR. This table has about 7,000 clones, about two fifths appearing once. The sample consisted of tumor tissue. Receptor source: a female donor with papillary thyroid cancer or a benign thyroid nodule (not recorded which). Some clones in this sample may be carry-over from other donors' samples. The CDR3 runs from the conserved cysteine through the conserved F or W. A D gene is named only where the DNA matches it firmly. The size of a clone is reported for some rows only, either as once, few or many, or as a class for expanded clones.

d_call	v_call	clone_size	j_call	cdr3_nt	cdr3_aa
.	TRBV5-1	.	TRBJ2-7	TGCGCCAGCAGCTCGGGGAGACAGGTATATTACGAGCAGTACTTC	CASSSGRQVYYEQYF
.	TRBV20-1	.	TRBJ2-1	TGCAGTGCCAGCAGGTCTGCCTACAATGAGCAGTTCTTC	CSASRSAYNEQFF
.	TRBV20-1	.	TRBJ1-6	TGCAGTGCCCCATTGGACAGAACGGGTTCACCCCTCCACTTT	CSAPLDRTGSPLHF
TRBD2	TRBV7-9	many	TRBJ2-3	TGTGCCAGCAGCTCCCGGGAGGCGAACACAGATACGCAGTATTTT	CASSSREANTDTQYF
.	TRBV6-1	few	TRBJ1-4	TGTGCCAGCAGTGAAGCTGCCAGACGAAATGAAAAACTGTTTTTT	CASSEAARRNEKLFF
.	TRBV7-2	once	TRBJ1-2	TGTGCCAGCAGCGGGGGAGGCGCATCCTTCTATGGCTACACCTTC	CASSGGGASFYGYTF
TRBD1	TRBV30	.	TRBJ1-1	TGTGCCTGGACGACAGGGGTGCTGAACACTGAAGCTTTCTTT	CAWTTGVLNTEAFF
.	TRBV6-2/TRBV6-3	medium-sized	TRBJ1-5	TGTGCCAGCAAACCAGAAGGCGGCAGGGGACGAAATCAGCCCCAGCATTTT	CASKPEGGRGRNQPQHF
TRBD1	TRBV6-4	.	TRBJ2-1	TGTGCCAGCAGCCCCGGGACAGGGGACTACAATGAGCAGTTCTTC	CASSPGTGDYNEQFF
TRBD1	TRBV20-1	.	TRBJ1-2	TGCAGTGCTAGGGCCTCCGGGACAGGGGATGGCTACACCTTC	CSARASGTGDGYTF
.	TRBV6-4	few	TRBJ2-1	TGTGCCAGCAGCCGGGATCCTGGACCCTACAATGAGCAGTTCTTC	CASSRDPGPYNEQFF
.	TRBV19	medium-sized	TRBJ1-6	TGTGCCAGACCCCTCAGAGGGGATTCACCCCTCCACTTT	CARPLRGDSPLHF
TRBD2	TRBV3-1	.	TRBJ2-7	TGTGCCAGCAGCCTTAGCGGGGGCCGGGGGGAGCAGTACTTC	CASSLSGGRGEQYF
.	TRBV2	.	TRBJ2-2	TGTGCCAGCAGGGGGTCGGGCGAGATCGGGGAGCTGTTTTTT	CASRGSGEIGELFF
.	TRBV2	.	TRBJ1-6	TGTGCCAGCAGGCCGGACATCAATAATTCACCCCTCCACTTT	CASRPDINNSPLHF
TRBD2	TRBV5-4	.	TRBJ2-2	TGTGCCAGCAGCGTGCGGACTAGCGGGAACACCGGGGAGCTGTTTTTT	CASSVRTSGNTGELFF
TRBD1	TRBV5-1	.	TRBJ2-7	TGCGCCAGCAGCCCAGGACAGGGGTCCGGGAAGGGCGGCTACGAGCAGTACTTC	CASSPGQGSGKGGYEQYF
.	TRBV12-3/TRBV12-4	.	TRBJ2-7	TGTGCCAGCAGCCCAGGGGTGAGAGAGCAGTACTTC	CASSPGVREQYF
.	TRBV30	.	TRBJ1-3	TGTGCCTGGAGTTTCACCAACTCTGGAAACACCATATATTTT	CAWSFTNSGNTIYF
.	TRBV12-5	medium-sized	TRBJ1-2	TGTGCTAGTGGGGACTTTGGATCAGTGGCCCATTTC	CASGDFGSVAHF
TRBD2	TRBV5-4	many	TRBJ2-7	TGTGCCAGCAGCTCGACTAGCGGGAGTCCCTACGAGCAGTACTTC	CASSSTSGSPYEQYF
.	TRBV12-3/TRBV12-4	.	TRBJ2-2	TGTGCCAGCAGCTGGACCGGGGCCTGTCCTGGGGAGCTGTTTTTT	CASSWTGACPGELFF
TRBD1	TRBV6-1	.	TRBJ1-1	TGTGCCAGCAGTGAATTTCGGACAGGAATGTCTGAAGCTTTCTTT	CASSEFRTGMSEAFF
TRBD1	TRBV11-2	.	TRBJ2-7	TGTGCCAGCAGCTTAGGGACGTGGGGGACAGACTCCTACGAGCAGTACTTC	CASSLGTWGTDSYEQYF
TRBD1	TRBV15	few	TRBJ2-3	TGTGCCACCAGCCGATCACAGGGGGCAACAGATACGCAGTATTTT	CATSRSQGATDTQYF
.	TRBV28	.	TRBJ2-2	TGTGCCAGCAGTCCCTCTAGCGCAAGCGGGGAGCTGTTTTTT	CASSPSSASGELFF
.	TRBV27	medium-sized	TRBJ2-1	TGTGCCAGCAGTTTGGGCTCCAATGAGCAGTTCTTC	CASSLGSNEQFF
.	TRBV9	many	TRBJ2-3	TGTGCCAGCAGCCCAAGGCCCCTAGATACAGATACGCAGTATTTT	CASSPRPLDTDTQYF
TRBD2	TRBV20-1	many	TRBJ2-5	TGCAGTGCTATTCTAGCGCCGGGACTAGCGGGAGGCGAGACCCAGTACTTC	CSAILAPGLAGGETQYF
.	TRBV5-1	few	TRBJ1-1	TGCGCCAGCAGCTTAGGGGGGACGATGAACACTGAAGCTTTCTTT	CASSLGGTMNTEAFF
TRBD2	TRBV4-3	.	TRBJ2-5	TGCGCCAGCAGCCAAGATTATCGGACTAGTCTGGGCCAAGAGACCCAGTACTTC	CASSQDYRTSLGQETQYF
.	TRBV6-1	many	TRBJ1-1	TGCGCCAGCAGTGATAATCAGGGCAGAGGGGCTGAAGCTTTCTTT	CASSDNQGRGAEAFF
.	TRBV12-3/TRBV12-4	few	TRBJ1-1	TGTGCCAGCAGTTTGACAGAGGGAAAGACTGAAGCTTTCTTT	CASSLTEGKTEAFF
TRBD1	TRBV20-1	.	TRBJ1-1	TGCAGTGCTACCGAACAGGGGTCGAACACTGAAGCTTTCTTT	CSATEQGSNTEAFF
.	TRBV28	.	TRBJ2-1	TGTGCCAGCAGTTTTGGGCGGTATGAGCAGTTCTTC	CASSFGRYEQFF
TRBD1	TRBV5-1	.	TRBJ2-3	TGCGCCAGCAGCCGTAGTTACAGGGGGCCGGCAGATACGCAGTATTTT	CASSRSYRGPADTQYF
.	TRBV2	few	TRBJ1-2	TGTGCCAGCAGTCTATACAGGTTCGGCTACACCTTC	CASSLYRFGYTF
.	TRBV19	.	TRBJ1-3	TGTGCCAGTAGTGCCACCAGAAACACCATATATTTT	CASSATRNTIYF
.	TRBV30	.	TRBJ2-3	TGTGCCTGGAGTCCTTTGGGCAGGTGGGGAGATACGCAGTATTTT	CAWSPLGRWGDTQYF
.	TRBV5-4	medium-sized	TRBJ1-2	TGTGCCAGCAGCTTGGACAGTAACTATGGCTACACCTTC	CASSLDSNYGYTF
.	TRBV12-3/TRBV12-4	medium-sized	TRBJ1-1	TGTGCCAGCTCTAAGATCATGAACACTGAAGCTTTCTTT	CASSKIMNTEAFF
.	TRBV15	medium-sized	TRBJ1-1	TGTGCCACCAGCAGAGATATTGTTTACACTGAAGCTTTCTTT	CATSRDIVYTEAFF
.	TRBV11-1	medium-sized	TRBJ2-7	TGTGCCAGCAGCCCCACTCAGGGCGGGGAGACCTACGAGCAGTACTTC	CASSPTQGGETYEQYF
.	TRBV30	.	TRBJ1-5	TGTGCCTGGAGGGCAAAACAAGGCGATCAGCCCCAGCATTTT	CAWRAKQGDQPQHF
TRBD2	TRBV20-1	.	TRBJ2-5	TGCAGTGCTAGAGAGATGAGGGGAAGCGGGGGAGGGCAAGAGACCCAGTACTTC	CSAREMRGSGGGQETQYF
.	TRBV19	.	TRBJ2-5	TGTGCCAGTAGTACCGGGACTTCGGGGACCCAGTACTTC	CASSTGTSGTQYF
.	TRBV5-1	medium-sized	TRBJ2-3	TGCGCCAGCGCCGCCCAAGACACAGATACGCAGTATTTT	CASAAQDTDTQYF
TRBD1	TRBV20-1	.	TRBJ1-1	TGCAGTGCTAGAGATATAGGACAGGGGAACACTGAAGCTTTCTTT	CSARDIGQGNTEAFF
TRBD1	TRBV4-1	.	TRBJ2-7	TGCGCCAGCAGCCAAGCAGGGACAGGTGCTCACTACGAGCAGTACTTC	CASSQAGTGAHYEQYF
.	TRBV30	few	TRBJ2-7	TGTGCCTGGAGTCTTGGATCTGACTACGAGCAGTACTTC	CAWSLGSDYEQYF
TRBD1	TRBV2	few	TRBJ1-2	TGTGCCAGCAGTGAAGTCGGGACAGGGGGCTATGGCTACACCTTC	CASSEVGTGGYGYTF
.	TRBV7-2	.	TRBJ1-1	TGTGCCAGCAGCTTAGCGGTTGTAGGAACGGGGACTGAAGCTTTCTTT	CASSLAVVGTGTEAFF
TRBD2	TRBV15	medium-sized	TRBJ2-5	TGTGCCACCAGCGGCGGGCAGCCGGGACTAGCGGAGACCCAGTACTTC	CATSGGQPGLAETQYF
.	TRBV7-9	.	TRBJ1-2	TGTGCCAGCAGCTCCTCTGCACCATCAGGCGGCTACACCTTC	CASSSSAPSGGYTF
TRBD1	TRBV6-1	.	TRBJ2-6	TGTGCCAGCAGTTGGAGGGGACAGGTCGGTGCCAACGTCCTGACTTTC	CASSWRGQVGANVLTF
.	TRBV6-2/TRBV6-3	few	TRBJ1-1	TGTGCCAGTAGTTACGAGGGCGGGGAGATGAACACTGAAGCTTTCTTT	CASSYEGGEMNTEAFF
.	TRBV5-1	.	TRBJ1-5	TGCGCCAGCAGCCCGGGACTCCGGGATCAGCCCCAGCATTTT	CASSPGLRDQPQHF
.	TRBV5-6	.	TRBJ2-7	TGTGCCAGCAGCTTGGGGGGCAGGCTAGGCGAGCAGTACTTC	CASSLGGRLGEQYF
.	TRBV10-3	few	TRBJ2-7	TGTGCCATCAGTGATGTGAAGGACGGCGGCAGGGAGAACTACGAGCAGTACTTC	CAISDVKDGGRENYEQYF